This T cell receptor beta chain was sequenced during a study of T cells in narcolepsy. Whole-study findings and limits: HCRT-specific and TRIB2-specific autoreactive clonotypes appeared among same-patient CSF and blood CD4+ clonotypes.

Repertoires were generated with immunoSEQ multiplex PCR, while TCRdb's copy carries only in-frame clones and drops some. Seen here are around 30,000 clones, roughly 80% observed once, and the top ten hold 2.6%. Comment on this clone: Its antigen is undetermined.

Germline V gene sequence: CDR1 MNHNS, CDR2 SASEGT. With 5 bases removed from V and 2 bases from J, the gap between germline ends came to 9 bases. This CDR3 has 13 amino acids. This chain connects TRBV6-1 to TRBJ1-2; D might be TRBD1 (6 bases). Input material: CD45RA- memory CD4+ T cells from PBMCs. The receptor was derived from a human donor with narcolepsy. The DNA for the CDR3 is TGTGCCAGCAGTTCGGACAGAAACTATGGCTACACCTTC. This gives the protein CASSSDRNYGYTF.